The clone carrying this T cell receptor (beta chain) came up many times. Its matching antigen is unknown. The record originates from a study of T cells in Graves' hyperthyroidism and ophthalmopathy. Orbital computed tomography and thyroid ultrasound, together with serum TRAb and thyroxine and clinical symptoms, were used for diagnoses. Around 10 ml fresh peripheral blood yielded the PBMCs. Study-wide results and caveats: The model made its ophthalmopathy prediction, and onset followed a median roughly 6.5 months later. A model using 13 V-J features told ophthalmopathy apart from stable hyperthyroidism.

The J segment lost 6 bases and the V segment lost 6 bases, leaving 7 bases of the junction unmatched. The CDR3 spans 14 residues. Germline CDR1 reads LNHDA; CDR2 reads SQIVND (reference sequence). RNA transcripts gave rise to amplified TCR beta CDR3 regions. Using the HTBI primer set, a first-round RT-PCR was run on the TCR CDR3. TCRdb ran MiXCR on the multiplex PCR reads and lists one entry per CDR3 protein. The table lists under 70,000 distinct CDR3 sequences, roughly 58% of them singletons. Sequences were obtained from blood. The clonotype was recovered from a woman in her sixties or seventies with Graves' ophthalmopathy. The V call is TRBV19, the J call TRBJ2-4; 8 positions match TRBD2. CDR3 coding DNA: TGTGCCAGTAGAATAACGGGGGGGAGAAACATTCAGTACTTC. It translates to CASRITGGRNIQYF.